The 9 T cell receptor beta chains listed next were all sequenced from one sample in a study of T cells in women clearing cervical HPV infection. Using immunoSEQ multiplex PCR, the repertoire was profiled, and TCRdb retains in-frame clones only, with some absent. This sample carries fewer than 10,000 clones, with about 8% going to the ten biggest clones. Sequencing was performed on blood buffy coat. Receptors were obtained from a woman aged 18 to 75 with a cervical HPV16 infection that either progressed to CIN3+ or cleared (not recorded which).

About this clone itself: The CDR3 end falls 3 residues outside the read, so it is completed with the germline J gene. The chain combines TRBV5-5 with TRBJ2-1; D is unresolved. Germline CDR1 is SGHKS and CDR2 is YYEKEE (reference sequence). Trimming took 4 bases from V and 5 from J, leaving 7 bases between them. The CDR3 consists of 12 residues. Partial CDR3 DNA: TGTGCCAGCAGCCTCCTTGACAATGAG. This codes for CASSLLDNE. The whole CDR3 protein is CASSLLDNEQFF. Together with reference TRBV5-5 and TRBJ2-1, the CDR3 gives the full variable domain: DAGVTQSPTHLIKTRGQQVTLRCSPISGHKSVSWYQQVLGQGPQFIFQYYEKEERGRGNFPDRFSARQFPNYSSELNVNALLLGDSALYLCASSLLDNEQFFGPGTRLTVL.

Comment on this clone: The read is 3 residues too short to cover the CDR3 end, so that end is filled in from the germline J gene. The chain uses TRBV5-1 and TRBJ2-7; perhaps TRBD1 as D (5 bases). The CDR3 length is 16 residues. Germline V lookup: CDR1 SGHRS, CDR2 YFSETQ. Trimming left V 2 bases short and J 3 bases short, with 18 bases between. CDR3 DNA (partial): TGCGCCAGCAGCTTATCTCGGACAAAAACGGACTACGAG. Protein product: CASSLSRTKTDYE. The full-length CDR3 reads as CASSLSRTKTDYEQYF.

This clone is called medium-sized based on its frequency. Mismatch with germline at one junction end may stem from a read error. The CDR3 end is not reached by the read, which stops 3 residues before it; the germline J gene fills it in. The rearrangement uses TRBV7-7 and TRBJ2-5, with D tentatively TRBD1 (5 bases). Germline-derived CDR1 and CDR2 are SSHAT and FNYEAQ (reference sequence). The CDR3 length is 14 residues. The chain's CDR3 is CASSLVAGKETQYF. CDR3 DNA (partial): TGTGCTAGCAGCTTAGTGGCAGGGAAAGAGACC.

Note on this clone: With the read ending 3 residues before the CDR3 end, the germline J gene is used to fill in that end. The chain has TRBV5-4 and TRBJ2-4; 8 positions match TRBD2. Unmatched junction bases numbered 9, after V lost 1 base and J lost 6 bases. Germline V gene sequence: CDR1 SGHNT, CDR2 YYREEE (reference sequence). The CDR3 loop spans 16 amino acids. The covered CDR3 bases are TGTGCCAGCAGCTTGAGCTTTACGGGGGGGGGAAACATT. It encodes CASSLSFTGGGNI. The entire CDR3 is CASSLSFTGGGNIQYF.

A note on this clone: Coverage ceases 3 residues before the CDR3 finishes, and the germline J gene fills in the end. The gene calls are TRBV9 and TRBJ2-3; TRBD2 might be the D (7 bases). Per the germline V gene, CDR1 is SGDLS and CDR2 is YYNGEE. V was cut by 4 bases and J by 1 base, with 19 bases left in between. The CDR3 has 17 residues. CDR3 sequence: CASSLTGGGLGTDTQYF. The sequenced part of the CDR3 DNA is TGTGCCAGCAGCCTGACTGGGGGGGGGCTAGGCACAGATACG.

Worth noting for this clone: The sequenced fragment ends 3 residues before the CDR3 boundary, so the rest is inferred from the germline J gene. The chain couples TRBV18 to TRBJ1-1; TRBD1 matches at 10 bases. Germline CDR1 is KGHSH and CDR2 is LQKENI. This CDR3 region has 14 residues. Unmatched junction bases numbered 3, after V lost 3 bases and J lost 5 bases. Partial CDR3 DNA: TGTGCCAGCTCACCGCGGGACAGGGGAACTGAA. This codes for CASSPRDRGTE. The whole CDR3 region reads CASSPRDRGTEAFF.

A remark on this clone: The CDR3 goes on 3 residues after the read ends, and that part is filled in from the germline J gene. The chain is built from TRBV7-2 and TRBJ2-4, with a weak D call TRBD2 (7 bases). The V gene's germline CDR1 is SGHTA and CDR2 FQGNSA. This CDR3 spans 14 amino acids. CDR3 bases read: TGTGCCAGCAGCTTACGGGGGGCGCGAGAAGGT. It codes for CASSLRGAREG. The entire CDR3 protein reads CASSLRGAREGQYF. Using reference TRBV7-2 and TRBJ2-4 for the parts outside the CDR3, the full variable domain is GAGVSQSPSNKVTEKGKDVELRCDPISGHTALYWYRQSLGQGLEFLIYFQGNSAPDKSGLPSDRFSAERTGGSVSTLTIQRTQQEDSAVYLCASSLRGAREGQYFGAGTRLSVL.

Regarding this clone: The read ends 3 residues before the CDR3 terminus; that terminus is restored from the germline J gene. The chain recombines TRBV5-1 with TRBJ1-4; TRBD1 is a possible D gene (5 bases). This CDR3 comprises 13 residues. Looked up from germline, CDR1 is SGHRS and CDR2 is YFSETQ. V lost 4 bases and J 9 bases, leaving 13 bases between the germline ends. This chain's CDR3 is CASSASRQKKLFF. The DNA read from the CDR3 is TGCGCCAGCAGCGCCTCGAGACAGAAAAAA.

As regards this clone: The read ends 3 residues early relative to the CDR3; the germline J gene fills the gap. The genes are TRBV6-1 and TRBJ1-1, with TRBD1 matching 7 bases. V lost 3 bases, J lost 5 bases, and 3 bases stayed unmatched. The CDR3 is 13 residues long. The germline CDR1 and CDR2 sequences are MNHNS and SASEGT. The CDR3 sequence is CASSENRGTEAFF. The part of the CDR3 DNA that was read is TGTGCCAGCAGTGAGAACAGGGGTACTGAA.